This T cell receptor (beta chain) stems from a study of response to subunit inactivated influenza vaccine. In TCRdb, the RT-PCR reads were re-called with MiXCR into one record per CDR3 protein. In the table there are roughly 570,000 distinct CDR3 sequences, 14% of which are singletons. Note on this clonotype: Its antigen remains unknown.

Points from the study as a whole: It was the authors' suggestion that each seasonal influenza vaccination recruits few new T cells.

Trimming removed 0 bases from V and 9 bases from J, with 15 bases in between. Per germline, CDR1 MNHEY and CDR2 SVGAGI. The CDR3 length is 15 residues. The sequence came from a man aged 50 or older who received an inactivated influenza vaccine. The chain couples TRBV6-5 to TRBJ2-1; either TRBD1 or TRBD2 may fit D (5 bases each). The sequenced sample was PBMCs from blood, obtained 11 to 12 days after vaccination. As DNA, the CDR3 is TGTGCCAGCAGTTACTCGGAAAGGGGAGCGAGTGAGCAGTTCTTC. Translated, it gives CASSYSERGASEQFF.